Below, 25 T cell receptor beta chains from the same sample are listed, as sequenced in a study of blood T cell repertoires in COVID-19. Clones were sequenced by immunoSEQ multiplex PCR, and TCRdb holds only the in-frame ones, with some missing. Here the sample spans about 76,000 clones, approximately 85% being singletons. Sequences were obtained from peripheral blood. All receptors derive from a man between 60 and 70 years old with COVID-19, enrolled during active disease.

The gene calls are TRBV19 and TRBJ2-3; TRBD2 might be the D (6 bases). In germline, CDR1 is LNHDA, CDR2 SQIVND (reference sequence). This CDR3 is built from 14 residues. Trimming shortened V by 7 bases and J by 5 bases, and 16 bases separated the two germline ends. This CDR3 reads CASTLGGKLDTQYF. The CDR3 bases are TGTGCCAGTACCCTTGGCGGGAAGTTAGATACGCAGTATTTT. The full variable domain, rest sourced from reference TRBV19 and TRBJ2-3, is DGGITQSPKYLFRKEGQNVTLSCEQNLNHDAMYWYRQDPGQGLRLIYYSQIVNDFQKGDIAEGYSVSREKKESFPLTVTSAQKNPTAFYLCASTLGGKLDTQYFGPGTRLTVL.

The CDR3 bases are TGTGCCAGCAGTTACTCACCAAACTCGGACACTGAAGCTTTCTTT. Translation gives CASSYSPNSDTEAFF. The chain is built from TRBV6-5 and TRBJ1-1; no firm D call. The germline V and J ends were trimmed by 0 bases and 3 bases, with 11 bases remaining between them. The CDR3 sequence is 15 residues long. The germline V gene has CDR1 MNHEY and CDR2 SVGAGI.

The gene calls are TRBV10-3 and TRBJ2-7, with 10 bases aligning to TRBD2. Germline CDR1 is ENHRY and CDR2 is SYGVKD. With 4 bases clipped from V and 3 bases from J, the junction kept 3 bases outside the gene matches. The CDR3 contains 14 residues. The CDR3 protein is CAISVASGGYEQYF. CDR3 bases: TGTGCCATCAGTGTGGCTAGCGGGGGCTACGAGCAGTACTTC.

V usage is TRBV5-6 and J usage is TRBJ2-7, with unresolved D. This CDR3 comprises 14 residues. Trimming pared 3 bases from V and 0 bases from J, leaving 10 bases between. From germline, CDR1 is SGHDT and CDR2 YYEEEE. Here the CDR3 DNA reads TGTGCCAGCAGCTCACCGACACGCTCCTACGAGCAGTACTTC. It specifies CASSSPTRSYEQYF.

The chain links TRBV2 to TRBJ2-5; D may be TRBD1 (6 bases). The CDR3 totals 14 residues. Germline V gene data show CDR1 as SNHLY and CDR2 as FYNNEI. Trimming took 4 bases from V and 1 from J, leaving 10 bases between them. The CDR3 DNA reads TGTGCCAGCAGTGCGACAGGCCCCCAAGAGACCCAGTACTTC. This gives the protein CASSATGPQETQYF.

The rearrangement uses TRBV5-1 and TRBJ2-1, with D perhaps TRBD2 (5 bases). The V gene's germline CDR1 is SGHRS and CDR2 YFSETQ. The length of the CDR3 is 15 residues. V was shortened by 4 bases and J by 4 bases, with 15 bases between the two germline ends. CDR3: CASSPGEGSYNEQFF. The CDR3 nucleotides are TGCGCCAGCAGCCCTGGAGAGGGCTCATACAATGAGCAGTTCTTC.

The rearrangement links TRBV6-5 to TRBJ1-5, with D perhaps matching TRBD1 (6 bases). CDR3 size: 15 residues. The germline V gene has CDR1 MNHEY and CDR2 SVGAGI. The V end was cut by 5 bases, the J end by 2 bases, with 13 bases between. The DNA for the CDR3 is TGTGCCAGCAGTAAGTACTCAGGGGGCAATCAGCCCCAGCATTTT. Translated: CASSKYSGGNQPQHF.

This chain joins TRBV3-1 (or the pseudogene TRBV3-2) and TRBJ2-5; weak D call: TRBD1 (6 bases). The V end was cut by 1 base, the J end by 4 bases, with 13 bases between. CDR3 length: 15 amino acids. Germline V gene sequence: CDR1 LGHDT, CDR2 YNNKEL (reference sequence). Here the CDR3 reads CASSQGSTQGETQYF. DNA for the CDR3: TGTGCCAGCAGCCAAGGTAGCACACAGGGAGAGACCCAGTACTTC.

This clone was detected once. This chain connects TRBV6-5 to TRBJ1-1; D is possibly TRBD1 (6 bases). Germline CDR1 reads MNHEY; CDR2 reads SVGAGI. V was clipped by 4 bases and J by 5 bases, with 11 bases between them. The CDR3 contains 13 residues. The CDR3 bases are TGTGCCAGCAGTTTACAGGGTTGGACTGAAGCTTTCTTT. It encodes CASSLQGWTEAFF.

The chain carries TRBV28 and TRBJ1-1, with a weak D call TRBD1 (6 bases). V lost 3 bases to trimming and J lost 0 bases, with 14 bases between them. Germline values: CDR1 MDHEN, CDR2 SYDVKM. This CDR3 region has 16 residues. In nucleotides, the CDR3 is TGTGCCAGCAGTTTGTTCGAGGGGGGGATGAACACTGAAGCTTTCTTT. It specifies CASSLFEGGMNTEAFF.

The rearrangement links TRBV29-1 to TRBJ1-3, with D perhaps TRBD1 (6 bases). The germline V gene has CDR1 SQVTM and CDR2 ANQGSEA. The CDR3 extends over 13 amino acids. Trimming took off 7 bases at V and 0 bases at J, with 10 bases between the two ends. CDR3 sequence: CSARTVSGNTIYF. As DNA, the CDR3 is TGCAGCGCTAGGACAGTCTCTGGAAACACCATATATTTT.

The chain couples TRBV15 to TRBJ2-7; D might be TRBD1 (5 bases). V was pared by 3 bases and J by 1 base, with 10 bases between. The CDR3 is made up of 14 amino acids. Germline assignment: CDR1 LNHNV and CDR2 YYDKDF (reference sequence). The CDR3 spells CATSREGVSYEQYF. CDR3 bases: TGTGCCACCAGCAGGGAAGGGGTGTCCTACGAGCAGTACTTC.

The rearrangement joins TRBV5-1 to TRBJ2-1, with 9 bases aligning to TRBD2. CDR3 length: 15 amino acids. Per the germline V gene, CDR1 is SGHRS and CDR2 is YFSETQ. V dropped 5 bases and J dropped 8; count of bases not matched to a gene: 11. The CDR3 DNA reads TGCGCCAGCAGACCCCTGACTAGCGGTTACGATGAGCAGTTCTTC. Protein: CASRPLTSGYDEQFF.

The V gene is TRBV5-5, the J gene TRBJ1-2; D is undetermined. Trimming removed 4 bases at V and 4 bases at J, with 8 bases between. The germline CDR1 and CDR2 sequences are SGHKS and YYEKEE (reference sequence). This CDR3 comprises 12 residues. CDR3 nucleotide sequence: TGTGCCAGCAGCCCCGTCGTCTATGGCTACACCTTC. It encodes CASSPVVYGYTF.

A single count supports this clone. The CDR3 DNA is TGTGCCATCAGACAGACAGGGGAAGGCTACACCTTC. Its translation: CAIRQTGEGYTF. The chain has TRBV10-3 and TRBJ1-2; 8 bases agree with TRBD1. The CDR3 spans 12 residues. V dropped 6 bases and J dropped 8; count of bases not matched to a gene: 5. In germline, CDR1 is ENHRY, CDR2 SYGVKD.

The CDR3 is CASSLWLADYNEQFF. DNA for the CDR3: TGCGCCAGCAGCTTGTGGCTAGCGGATTACAATGAGCAGTTCTTC. V is TRBV5-1 and J is TRBJ2-1, with TRBD2 matching 7 bases. The CDR3 contains 15 residues. After removal of 1 base from V and 4 bases from J, the junction contained 5 bases not matched to a gene. Germline V gene data show CDR1 as SGHRS and CDR2 as YFSETQ. Based on the CDR3 plus reference TRBV5-1 and TRBJ2-1, the full variable domain is KAGVTQTPRYLIKTRGQQVTLSCSPISGHRSVSWYQQTPGQGLQFLFEYFSETQRNKGNFPGRFSGRQFSNSRSEMNVSTLELGDSALYLCASSLWLADYNEQFFGPGTRLTVL.

This clone was counted a few times. This chain joins TRBV30 and TRBJ1-2; 10 bases are shared with TRBD1. The CDR3 consists of 17 residues. Germline V CDR1 and CDR2: GTSNPN, SVGIG (reference sequence). The V segment lost 5 bases and the J segment 4 bases; nucleotides outside the gene matches: 16. The CDR3 coding sequence is TGTGCCTGGCAACCTAGCCGAAAAGACAGGGGGCCCTATGGCTACACCTTC. Its translation: CAWQPSRKDRGPYGYTF. Together with reference TRBV30 and TRBJ1-2, the CDR3 gives the full variable domain: SQTIHQWPATLVQPVGSPLSLECTVEGTSNPNLYWYRQAAGRGLQLLFYSVGIGQISSEVPQNLSASRPQDRQFILSSKKLLLSDSGFYLCAWQPSRKDRGPYGYTFGSGTRLTVV.

This chain connects TRBV9 to TRBJ2-1; maybe TRBD2 (6 bases). The CDR3 runs to 14 residues. CDR1 is SGDLS and CDR2 is YYNGEE in the germline V gene. V was pared by 0 bases and J by 10 bases, with 14 bases between. The CDR3 coding sequence is TGTGCCAGCAGCGTAGGGGACTCAGCCTCGGAGCAGTTCTTC. It specifies CASSVGDSASEQFF.

The J gene is TRBJ2-7, the V gene TRBV21-1; the table's D call of TRBD2 was not tested on the DNA. TRBV21-1 is a documented pseudogene. This CDR3 spans 13 amino acids. Here the CDR3 DNA reads TGTGCCCAGTCGGGGGAGGGCTTCGACGAGCAGTACTTC. Residues: CAQSGEGFDEQYF.

V gene TRBV15 combines with J gene TRBJ2-1; a possible D gene is TRBD1 (6 bases). CDR3 length equals 16 residues. V shed 1 base and J shed 7 bases, with 17 bases lying between them. Germline-derived CDR1 and CDR2 are LNHNV and YYDKDF (reference sequence). The DNA of the CDR3 is TGTGCCACCAGCAGAGTTGGTGGGAGAAGGGGGAATGAGCAGTTCTTC. Translation: CATSRVGGRRGNEQFF.

V usage is TRBV7-9 and J usage is TRBJ2-1; tentatively, D is TRBD1 (6 bases). The CDR3 has 15 residues. Germline CDR1 is SEHNR and CDR2 is FQNEAQ (reference sequence). The ends were cut back, 8 bases at V and 7 bases at J, with 21 bases in the middle. The CDR3 DNA is TGTGCCAGCTCGCATACTCAGGGGTCGTTGAATGAGCAGTTCTTC. This translates into CASSHTQGSLNEQFF.

This clone was seen just once. The chain employs TRBV19 and TRBJ2-1; D possibly corresponds to TRBD1 (5 bases). With 5 bases removed from V and 10 bases from J, the gap between germline ends came to 15 bases. The CDR3 consists of 13 residues. From germline, CDR1 is LNHDA and CDR2 SQIVND (reference sequence). CDR3 loop: CASSVTGVLEQFF. CDR3 DNA sequence: TGTGCCAGTAGTGTCACAGGTGTACTCGAGCAGTTCTTC.

The chain joins TRBV28 to TRBJ2-7; TRBD2 matches at 12 bases. V gave up 5 bases and J gave up 4 bases; unmatched junction bases: 3. This CDR3 contains 14 residues. CDR1 and CDR2 from the germline V gene are MDHEN and SYDVKM. The chain's CDR3 is CASSPSGGEYEQYF. In DNA, the CDR3 is TGTGCCAGCAGTCCTAGCGGGGGGGAATACGAGCAGTACTTC.

The chain has TRBV28 and TRBJ2-5; D might be TRBD1 (6 bases). V lost 3 bases, J lost 7 bases, and 15 bases lay in between. From germline, CDR1 is MDHEN and CDR2 SYDVKM. The CDR3 covers 14 residues. The CDR3 sequence: CASSFGQPTGTQYF. CDR3 bases: TGTGCCAGCAGTTTTGGACAGCCCACGGGGACCCAGTACTTC. The full variable domain, completed using reference TRBV28 and TRBJ2-5, is DVKVTQSSRYLVKRTGEKVFLECVQDMDHENMFWYRQDPGLGLRLIYFSYDVKMKEKGDIPEGYSVSREKKERFSLILESASTNQTSMYLCASSFGQPTGTQYFGPGTRLLVL.

The chain couples TRBV6-6 to TRBJ2-1; 9 bases map to TRBD2. Germline trimming cut 3 bases from V and 7 bases from J; bases unmatched to any gene: 4. Germline V gives CDR1 MNHNY, CDR2 SVGAGI (reference sequence). This CDR3 contains 14 residues. The CDR3, as DNA: TGTGCCAGCAGTTATGGGCGGGAGGGGAATGAGCAGTTCTTC. It yields the protein CASSYGREGNEQFF.